The clone carrying this T cell receptor beta chain appeared a few times. Its antigen is currently unknown. For TCR beta, libraries came from iRepertoire HTBI primers and Arm-PCR of CDR3 regions. Via MiXCR, TCRdb re-called the multiplex PCR reads, giving one row per CDR3 protein. The sample includes 390,000 or so distinct CDR3 sequences, approximately 10% seen only once; the top ten take approximately 17%. Losses at the gene ends were 2 bases for V and 6 bases for J; bases not matched to a gene: 16. The CDR3 contains 18 residues. Germline V gene sequence: CDR1 SGHTA, CDR2 FQGTGA. This specimen comes from a study of regulatory T cells in long-lasting Graves disease. The time point is: newly diagnosed GD, antithyroid drugs for less than 3 months. Extracted PBMC RNA gave rise to the TCR library. The study's findings and limits: Fewer public clonotypes were shared by new patients (about 940) than by persistent patients (2,741). TRBV28, TRBJ1-2 and TRBJ2-5 emerged as the favored segments in persistent disease.

This sample also appeared in a second study, on T cells in Graves' hyperthyroidism and ophthalmopathy.

The clonotype was recovered from a woman aged 18 to 35 with Graves disease. This chain uses TRBV7-3 with TRBJ2-3, with 8 bases aligning to TRBD2. Sequences were derived from peripheral blood mononuclear cells (PBMCs), sampled at new diagnosis, from a patient treated with antithyroid drugs. The CDR3 loop is CASSLPPGTSTGSDTQYF. The CDR3 DNA reads as TGTGCCAGCAGCTTACCCCCCGGGACTAGTACTGGGTCCGATACGCAGTATTTT. The entire variable domain, with the rest obtained from reference TRBV7-3 and TRBJ2-3, is as follows: GAGVSQTPSNKVTEKGKYVELRCDPISGHTALYWYRQSLGQGPEFLIYFQGTGAADDSGLPNDRFFAVRPEGSVSTLKIQRTERGDSAVYLCASSLPPGTSTGSDTQYFGPGTRLTVL.